This T cell receptor (beta chain) was identified in a study of blood T cells in healthy people across ages. Overall study findings and caveats: Estimates of diversity drawn from one million T cells were considered underestimates. In older individuals, TCR beta diversity per million T cells was lower, falling roughly linearly with age.

The ends were cut back, 0 bases at V and 4 bases at J, with 15 bases in the middle. This CDR3 is built from 15 residues. Germline lookup yields CDR1 SQVTM and CDR2 ANQGSEA. This clonotype was seen only a few times. The antigen is undetermined. Aged about 6 to 95, donors were systemically healthy Caucasians from Russia. It was with a sample-barcoded 5' primer and a J-beta primer mix that a second PCR of roughly 7 to 12 cycles was run. Every sample returned 2.5 million or more CDR3-containing paired-end reads. TCRdb reanalysed the 5' RACE reads using MiXCR and keeps one entry per CDR3 protein. The sample holds about 1,600,000 distinct CDR3 sequences, 42% seen once.

Source material: blood. The sequence came from a woman aged 18-29 years in good health. The chain is built from TRBV29-1 and TRBJ2-5, with D possibly TRBD1 on 5 matching bases. This CDR3 is CSVEDRRVLLETQYF. CDR3 coding DNA: TGCAGCGTTGAAGATCGCAGGGTATTATTAGAGACCCAGTACTTC.